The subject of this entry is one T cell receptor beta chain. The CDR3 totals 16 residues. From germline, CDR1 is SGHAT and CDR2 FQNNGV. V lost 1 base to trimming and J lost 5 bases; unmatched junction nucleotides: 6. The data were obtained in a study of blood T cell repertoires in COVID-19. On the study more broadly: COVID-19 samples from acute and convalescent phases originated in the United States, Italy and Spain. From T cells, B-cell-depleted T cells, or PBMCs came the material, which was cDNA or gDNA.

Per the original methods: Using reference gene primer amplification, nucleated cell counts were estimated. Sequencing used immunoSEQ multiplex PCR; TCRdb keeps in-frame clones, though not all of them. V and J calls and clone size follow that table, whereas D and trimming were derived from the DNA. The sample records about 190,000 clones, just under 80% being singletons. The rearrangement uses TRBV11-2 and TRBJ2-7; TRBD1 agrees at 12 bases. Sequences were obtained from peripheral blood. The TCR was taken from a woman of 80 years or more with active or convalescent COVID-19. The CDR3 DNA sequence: TGTGCCAGCAGCTTAGCCGGGACAGGGGGCTGGGACGAGCAGTACTTC. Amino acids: CASSLAGTGGWDEQYF. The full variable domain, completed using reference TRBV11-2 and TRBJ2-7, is EAGVAQSPRYKIIEKRQSVAFWCNPISGHATLYWYQQILGQGPKLLIQFQNNGVVDDSQLPKDRFSAERLKGVDSTLKIQPAKLEDSAVYLCASSLAGTGGWDEQYFGPGTRLTVT.